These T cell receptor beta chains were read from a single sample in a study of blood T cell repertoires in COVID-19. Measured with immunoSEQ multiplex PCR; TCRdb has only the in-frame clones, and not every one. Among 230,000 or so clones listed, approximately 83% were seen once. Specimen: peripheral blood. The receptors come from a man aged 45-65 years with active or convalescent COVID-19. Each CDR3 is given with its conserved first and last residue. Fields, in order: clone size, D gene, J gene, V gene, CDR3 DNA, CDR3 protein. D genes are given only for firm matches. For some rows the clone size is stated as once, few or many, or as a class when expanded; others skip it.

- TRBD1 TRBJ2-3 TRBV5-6 TGTGCCAGCAGCTTGCAGGCAGGGGGATGGGATACGCAGTATTTT CASSLQAGGWDTQYF
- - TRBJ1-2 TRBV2 TGTGCCAGCGGAGGGACGGGGATTAATGGCTACACCTTC CASGGTGINGYTF
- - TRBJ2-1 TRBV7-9 TGTGCCAGCAGCCCCGCCGTGAGGTACAATGAGCAGTTCTTC CASSPAVRYNEQFF
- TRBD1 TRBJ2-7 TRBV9 TGTGCCAGCAGCCCGGGACAGTCTGACTACGAGCAGTACTTC CASSPGQSDYEQYF
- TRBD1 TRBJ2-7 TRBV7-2 TGTGCCAGCAGCCCCCAGACAGGGGGGAGAGAGCAGTACTTC CASSPQTGGREQYF
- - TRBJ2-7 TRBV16 TGTGCCAGCAGCCCCCCGTGGGCGCACTACGAGCAGTACTTC CASSPPWAHYEQYF
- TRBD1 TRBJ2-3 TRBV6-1 TGTGCCAGCAGTGAATTGAGCTGGGGACAGGGATCCGCGGATACGCAGTATTTT CASSELSWGQGSADTQYF
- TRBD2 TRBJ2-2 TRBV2 TGTGCCAGCACCGTGACTAGCGTGGACACCGGGGAGCTGTTTTTT CASTVTSVDTGELFF
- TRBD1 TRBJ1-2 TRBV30 TGTGCCTGGAGATTAACAGGGGGCGCCTCTGGCTACACCTTC CAWRLTGGASGYTF
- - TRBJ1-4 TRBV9 TGTGCCAGCAGCCCGGATGTTGGGGCAGGGGCAACTAATGAAAAACTGTTTTTT CASSPDVGAGATNEKLFF
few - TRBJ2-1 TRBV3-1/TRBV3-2 TGTGCCAGCAGCCCGCTCCGGGGGAGCTCCTACAATGAGCAGTTCTTC CASSPLRGSSYNEQFF
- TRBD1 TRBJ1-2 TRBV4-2 TGTGCCAGCAGCCAAGGGGACAGGTATAACTATGGCTACACCTTC CASSQGDRYNYGYTF
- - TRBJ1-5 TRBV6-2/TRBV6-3 TGTGCCAGCAGTCCCCAGCCGAACAGCCCAAAGCATTTT CASSPQPNSPKHF
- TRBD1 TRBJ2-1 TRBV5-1 TGCGCCAGCAGCAAGGGACAGGGGGCTGGTTTGTCCTACAATGAGCAGTTCTTC CASSKGQGAGLSYNEQFF
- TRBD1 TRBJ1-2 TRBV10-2 TGCGCCAGCAGTGAAAGGACAGGGAACTATGGCTACACCTTC CASSERTGNYGYTF
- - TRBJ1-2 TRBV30 TGTGCCTGGAGTGTACTGGGGGGGAGCGGCTACACCTTC CAWSVLGGSGYTF
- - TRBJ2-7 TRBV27 TGTGCCAGCAGTTTCGGGGGTGAGCAGTACTTC CASSFGGEQYF
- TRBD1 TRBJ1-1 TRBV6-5 TGTGCCAGCAGAGCCGGGACAGGGATGGGCACTGAAGCTTTCTTT CASRAGTGMGTEAFF
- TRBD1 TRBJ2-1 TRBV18 TGTGCCAGCTCACCTACAGGGGTCCCCACCAATGAGCAGTTCTTC CASSPTGVPTNEQFF
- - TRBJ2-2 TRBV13 TGTGCCAGCAGCGCCGACCAGGGGAGCGGGGAGCTGTTTTTT CASSADQGSGELFF
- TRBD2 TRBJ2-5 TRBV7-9 TGTGCCAGCAGCTTAGCGTCCTTACTAGCGGGGAGGATGGAAGAGACCCAGTACTTC CASSLASLLAGRMEETQYF
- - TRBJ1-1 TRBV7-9 TGTGCCAGCAGCTTAGCGCAGGGGAACACTGAAGCTTTCTTT CASSLAQGNTEAFF
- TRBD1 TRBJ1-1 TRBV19 TGTGCCAGTAAGACCACAGGGGAGAGGGGAGCTTTCTTT CASKTTGERGAFF
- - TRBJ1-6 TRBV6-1 TGTGCCAGCAGTGAACAGGGAGGAAGTTCACCCCTCCACTTT CASSEQGGSSPLHF
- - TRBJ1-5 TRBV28 TGTGCCAGCAATCGCGGGGGGGTAAATAGCAATCAGCCCCAGCATTTT CASNRGGVNSNQPQHF
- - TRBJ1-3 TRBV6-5 TGTGCCAGCAGTTACGAGGGGGTGCCTGGAAACACCATATATTTT CASSYEGVPGNTIYF
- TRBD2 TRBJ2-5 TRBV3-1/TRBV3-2 TGTGCCAGCAGCCAACGGACTAGCGGGCAAGAGACCCAGTACTTC CASSQRTSGQETQYF
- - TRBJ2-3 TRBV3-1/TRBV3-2 TGTGCCAGCAGCCAACGACGTACGGGTACGCAGTATTTT CASSQRRTGTQYF
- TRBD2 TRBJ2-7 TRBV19 TGTGCCAGTAGCTTAGCGGGGGGACTCTACGAGCAGTACTTC CASSLAGGLYEQYF
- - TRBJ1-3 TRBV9 TGTGCCAGCAGCGTAGAGGGGGTGGCGCGAAACACCATATATTTT CASSVEGVARNTIYF
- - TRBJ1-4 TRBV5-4 TGTGCCAGCAGCTTTCTAGGGGGGGATGAAAAACTGTTTTTT CASSFLGGDEKLFF
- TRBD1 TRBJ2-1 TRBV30 TGTGCCTGGAGCAGCACAGGGGGCAGGGAGCAGTTCTTC CAWSSTGGREQFF
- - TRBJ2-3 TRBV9 TGTGCCAGCAGTGAGGCGGGCGCCGGAAATACGCAGTATTTT CASSEAGAGNTQYF
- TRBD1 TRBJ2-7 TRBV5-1 TGCGCCAGCAGCCCCAGTTTCGGGACAGGGGCCTACGAGCAGTACTTC CASSPSFGTGAYEQYF
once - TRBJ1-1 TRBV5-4 TGTGCCAGCAGCTTAGACAGACATGAAGCTTTCTTT CASSLDRHEAFF
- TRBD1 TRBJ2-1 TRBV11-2 TGTGCCAGCAGCGACACAGGGGGTGAGCAGTTCTTC CASSDTGGEQFF
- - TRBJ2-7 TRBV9 TGTGCCAGCAGCGTAGGAGTTTACGACTACGAGCAGTACTTC CASSVGVYDYEQYF
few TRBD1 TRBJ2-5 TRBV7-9 TGTGCCAGCAGCCCACTGGGACAGAAAGAGACCCAGTACTTC CASSPLGQKETQYF
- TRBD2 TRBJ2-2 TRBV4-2 TGTGCCAGCAGCCTAAGGTTAAGAACTAGCGATTCGAACACCGGGGAGCTGTTTTTT CASSLRLRTSDSNTGELFF
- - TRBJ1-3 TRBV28 TGTGCCAGCAGTCATCCGGGACTCCGCTCTGGAAACACCATATATTTT CASSHPGLRSGNTIYF
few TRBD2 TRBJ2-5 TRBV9 TGTGCCAGCAGCGAGACTAGCGGGGGGCAAGAGACCCAGTACTTC CASSETSGGQETQYF